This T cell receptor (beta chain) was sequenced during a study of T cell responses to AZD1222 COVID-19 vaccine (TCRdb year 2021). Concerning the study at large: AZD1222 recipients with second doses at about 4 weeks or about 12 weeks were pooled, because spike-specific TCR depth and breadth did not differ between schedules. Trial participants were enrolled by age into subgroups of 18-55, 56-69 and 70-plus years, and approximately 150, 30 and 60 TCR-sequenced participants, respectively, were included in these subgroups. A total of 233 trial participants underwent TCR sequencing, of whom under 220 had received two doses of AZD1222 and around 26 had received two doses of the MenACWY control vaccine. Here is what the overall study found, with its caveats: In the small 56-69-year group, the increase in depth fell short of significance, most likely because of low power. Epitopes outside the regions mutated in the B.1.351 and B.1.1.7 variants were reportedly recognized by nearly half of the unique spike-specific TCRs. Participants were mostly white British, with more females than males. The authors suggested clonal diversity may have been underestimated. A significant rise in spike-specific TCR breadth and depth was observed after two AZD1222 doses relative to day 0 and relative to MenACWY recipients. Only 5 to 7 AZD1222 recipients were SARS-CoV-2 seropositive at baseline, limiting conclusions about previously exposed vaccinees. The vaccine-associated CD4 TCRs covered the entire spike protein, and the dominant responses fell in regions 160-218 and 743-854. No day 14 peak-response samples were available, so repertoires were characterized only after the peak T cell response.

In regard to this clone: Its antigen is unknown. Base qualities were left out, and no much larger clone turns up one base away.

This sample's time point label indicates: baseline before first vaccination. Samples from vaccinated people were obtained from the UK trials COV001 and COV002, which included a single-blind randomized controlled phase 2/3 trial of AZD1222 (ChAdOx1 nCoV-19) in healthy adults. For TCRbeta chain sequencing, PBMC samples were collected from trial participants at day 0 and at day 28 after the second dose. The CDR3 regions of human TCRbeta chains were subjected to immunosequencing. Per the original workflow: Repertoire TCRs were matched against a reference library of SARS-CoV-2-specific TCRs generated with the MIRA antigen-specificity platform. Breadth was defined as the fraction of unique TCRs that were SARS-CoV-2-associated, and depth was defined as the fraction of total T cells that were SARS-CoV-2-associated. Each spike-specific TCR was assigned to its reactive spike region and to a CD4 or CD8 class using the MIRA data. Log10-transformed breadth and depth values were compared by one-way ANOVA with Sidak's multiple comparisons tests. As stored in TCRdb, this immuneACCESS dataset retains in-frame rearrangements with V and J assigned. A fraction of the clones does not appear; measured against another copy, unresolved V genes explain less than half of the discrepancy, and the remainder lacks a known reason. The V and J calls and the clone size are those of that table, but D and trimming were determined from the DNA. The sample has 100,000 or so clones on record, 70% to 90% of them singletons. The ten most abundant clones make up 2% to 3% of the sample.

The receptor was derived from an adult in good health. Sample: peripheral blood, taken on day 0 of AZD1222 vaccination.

The CDR3 is CATSMENTEAFF. The DNA is TGTGCCACCAGTATGGAGAACACTGAAGCTTTCTTT. The rearrangement joined TRBV15 to TRBJ1-1; the D gene is unclear. The trim is 6 bases for V and 1 base for J, with a gap of 6 bases between the germline ends. The CDR3 covers 12 residues, taking in both the cysteine and the phenylalanine. Of all the DNA, just the CDR3 is kept, 36 bases in frame from base 1. As encoded in the germline V gene (reference sequence), CDR1 is LNHNV while CDR2 is YYDKDF.